The subject of this entry is one T cell receptor beta chain. During the 2 weeks before they entered the study, exposed participants had met someone with a PCR-confirmed or clinician-diagnosed COVID-19 case. This sample is part of a study of blood T cell repertoires in COVID-19. Turning to the study itself: Whether acute or convalescent, the COVID-19 samples came from the United States, Italy and Spain.

The V end was cut by 5 bases, the J end by 2 bases, with 16 bases between. The CDR3 contains 16 residues. Germline-derived CDR1 and CDR2 are SGHTA and FQGNSA. Profiling relied on immunoSEQ multiplex PCR, and the TCRdb table lists in-frame clones only, not all of them. The sample lists 150,000 to 200,000 clones; roughly 84% were seen once. The chain employs TRBV7-2 and TRBJ2-1; TRBD2 might be the D (6 bases). The sample consisted of PBMCs or T cells enriched from blood (not recorded which). This sequence was found in a man between 65 and 85 years old who had been exposed to COVID-19. DNA for the CDR3: TGTGCCAGCAGCCAAACGACTAGGCCTGCCTACAATGAGCAGTTCTTC. Protein: CASSQTTRPAYNEQFF. The full variable domain, its missing parts supplied by reference TRBV7-2 and TRBJ2-1, is GAGVSQSPSNKVTEKGKDVELRCDPISGHTALYWYRQSLGQGLEFLIYFQGNSAPDKSGLPSDRFSAERTGGSVSTLTIQRTQQEDSAVYLCASSQTTRPAYNEQFFGPGTRLTVL.